Included here is one T cell receptor beta chain sequence, with context. Germline V gene lookup returns CDR1 MDHEN and CDR2 SYDVKM. V was pared by 5 bases and J by 6 bases, with 15 bases between. This CDR3 contains 14 residues. The data originate from a study of blood T cell repertoires in COVID-19. Study overall: Acute and convalescent COVID-19 specimens originated in the United States, Italy and Spain. In each case, the material was cDNA or gDNA derived from T cells, B-cell-depleted T cells, or PBMCs.

How the authors handled the data: Reference gene primer amplification gave estimated nucleated cell counts. Using immunoSEQ multiplex PCR, the repertoire was profiled, and TCRdb retains in-frame clones only, with some absent. That table supplies the V and J calls and clone size; D and trimming were determined from the DNA. The repertoire holds about 41,000 clones, with approximately 90% as singletons. Sequencing input: peripheral blood. This receptor was taken from a human donor in a cohort sampled during active COVID-19. The chain is built from TRBV28 and TRBJ2-3, with D uncertain. The DNA of the CDR3 is TGTGCCAGCAGTATCCTGGGCCAGTTGGATACGCAGTATTTT. This gives the protein CASSILGQLDTQYF.